These T cell receptor beta chains were read from a single sample in a study of cytomegalovirus exposure and HLA in healthy donors. Profiled with immunoSEQ multiplex PCR; TCRdb holds only in-frame clones, not every one. Of 100,000 to 150,000 clones in the sample, about a sixth are singletons; the top ten hold 2.5% to 3%. Sequencing was performed on PBMCs. The receptor source for this set is a female donor in good health and CMV-seropositive. CDR3s include the opening cysteine and the closing phenylalanine or tryptophan. The order of the fields is V gene, D gene, J gene, clone size, CDR3 DNA, CDR3 protein. The D gene is left open where the match is weak. Some rows have no size entry. The others give once, few or many, or a class for an expanded clone.

TRBV7-9,TRBD1,TRBJ1-5,.,TGTGCCAGCAGCCCGACAGGGGTTCAGCCCCAGCATTTT,CASSPTGVQPQHF
TRBV4-2,.,TRBJ2-5,few,TGTGCCAGCAGCCAAGTTCACTGGGAGACCCAGTACTTC,CASSQVHWETQYF
TRBV5-1,.,TRBJ2-1,few,TGCGCCAGCAGCCAATCGACAGGCGCCCTCTCTGAGCAGTTCTTC,CASSQSTGALSEQFF
TRBV11-2,TRBD1,TRBJ1-2,few,TGTGCCAGCAGCACTCAGACAGGGATCGGCGGTGACACCTTC,CASSTQTGIGGDTF
TRBV18,.,TRBJ1-2,few,TGTGCCAGCTCACCCAACAGGGATGGCTACACCTTC,CASSPNRDGYTF
TRBV5-1,.,TRBJ2-7,few,TGCGCCAGCAGCTTGGGTCTGACATTCGCCTACGAGCAGTACTTC,CASSLGLTFAYEQYF
TRBV11-2,TRBD2,TRBJ2-1,.,TGTGCCAGCAGCCAGCGGGGGGGCCTAGGCAATGAGCAGTTCTTC,CASSQRGGLGNEQFF
TRBV7-2,.,TRBJ1-5,few,TGTGCCAGCGAGCGGGGGCTAGGCAATCAGCCCCAGCATTTT,CASERGLGNQPQHF
TRBV7-9,TRBD2,TRBJ2-3,.,TGTGCCAGCAGCTTGGGCGGGGGGGCCACAGATACGCAGTATTTT,CASSLGGGATDTQYF
TRBV6-1,.,TRBJ1-1,.,TGTGCCAGCAGGCCCGTACTAAACACTGAAGCTTTCTTT,CASRPVLNTEAFF
TRBV4-3,TRBD1,TRBJ2-7,few,TGCGCCAGCAGCCAAGTTTGGGACAGGGGCTACGAGCAGTACTTC,CASSQVWDRGYEQYF
TRBV7-6,.,TRBJ2-7,few,TGTGCCAGCAGCCCCGGCTACGAGCAGTACTTC,CASSPGYEQYF
TRBV9,.,TRBJ2-7,few,TGTGCCAGCAGCGTAGATCCAGGGAGGGGGGAGCAGTACTTC,CASSVDPGRGEQYF
TRBV7-2,TRBD2,TRBJ2-7,few,TGTGCCAGCAGCGAACTAGCGCCCGAGCAGTACTTC,CASSELAPEQYF
TRBV5-1,.,TRBJ2-5,few,TGCGCCAGCAGCTTGGCCGACTACGAGACCCAGTACTTC,CASSLADYETQYF
TRBV29-1,TRBD1,TRBJ1-1,few,TGCAGCGTTTTGACAGGGGGCCCCACTGAAGCTTTCTTT,CSVLTGGPTEAFF
TRBV28,.,TRBJ1-3,few,TGTGCCAGCAGGCACCGACACAGCTACTCTGGAAACACCATATATTTT,CASRHRHSYSGNTIYF
TRBV7-9,.,TRBJ1-2,few,TGTGCCAGCAGCTCTTTTGCCCGGGAAAGCTATGGCTACACCTTC,CASSSFARESYGYTF
TRBV18,TRBD1,TRBJ1-5,.,TGTGCCAGCTCACCATCGGGACAGGGTAACCGTCAGCCCCAGCATTTT,CASSPSGQGNRQPQHF
TRBV6-5,.,TRBJ2-1,.,TGTGCCAGCAGTTACTTCCCAGGGGGGTACAATGAGCAGTTCTTC,CASSYFPGGYNEQFF
TRBV9,TRBD1,TRBJ2-5,few,TGTGCCAGCAGCTCAGGGGGCAGGGAAGAGACCCAGTACTTC,CASSSGGREETQYF
TRBV27,TRBD2,TRBJ2-1,.,TGTGCCACAGCCCAGCGGGAGAGCTACAATGAGCAGTTCTTC,CATAQRESYNEQFF
TRBV9,.,TRBJ2-3,few,TGTGCCAGCAGCGTAGCTCCTTTTAGCACAGATACGCAGTATTTT,CASSVAPFSTDTQYF
TRBV4-1,TRBD1,TRBJ2-7,few,TGCGCCAGCAGCCAATTCGACAGGGCGAACGAGCAGTACTTC,CASSQFDRANEQYF
TRBV28,.,TRBJ1-5,.,TGTGCCAGCAGTTCAGCCCACTACAACGGGAATCAGCCCCAGCATTTT,CASSSAHYNGNQPQHF
TRBV5-6,.,TRBJ1-6,few,TGTGCCAGCAGCCCAGCCTGGACAGTAAATAATTCACCCCTCCACTTT,CASSPAWTVNNSPLHF
TRBV30,.,TRBJ2-1,.,TGTGCCTGGAGTACACAGGGTTTATACAATGAGCAGTTCTTC,CAWSTQGLYNEQFF
TRBV27,TRBD2,TRBJ2-1,.,TGTGCCAGCAGTCCCCCTAGCGGAGGGGCTTATGAGCAGTTCTTC,CASSPPSGGAYEQFF
TRBV19,.,TRBJ1-5,few,TGTGCCAGTAGTGAGGGGGGGGATCAGCCCCAGCATTTT,CASSEGGDQPQHF
TRBV5-1,.,TRBJ2-1,few,TGCGCCAGCAGCCTAGCGGGACAGGGGACCTTTGAGCAGTTCTTC,CASSLAGQGTFEQFF
TRBV29-1,.,TRBJ2-5,few,TGCAGCGTCGCCGGTCTCCCCGTTGGAGAGACCCAGTACTTC,CSVAGLPVGETQYF
TRBV6-1,.,TRBJ1-3,.,TGTGCCAGCAGTGAGCGGGATTCTGGAAACACCATATATTTT,CASSERDSGNTIYF
TRBV6-5,TRBD1,TRBJ1-6,few,TGTGCCAGCGGGGGGGACAGGGTGGATTATTCACCCCTCCACTTT,CASGGDRVDYSPLHF
TRBV4-2,TRBD1,TRBJ2-1,.,TGTGCCAGCAGCCCAAGACGGGACAGGGACAATGAGCAGTTCTTC,CASSPRRDRDNEQFF
TRBV11-2,TRBD1,TRBJ2-3,few,TGTGCCAGCAGCTCAACCGGGACAGGGAGTGCCGATACGCAGTATTTT,CASSSTGTGSADTQYF
TRBV10-2,.,TRBJ2-7,few,TGCGCCAGCAGTGAGCAGGGGCGGGACGAGCAGTACTTC,CASSEQGRDEQYF
TRBV9,TRBD1,TRBJ1-3,few,TGTGCCAGCAGCCCCCAACAGGGGGAAGGGAACACCATATATTTT,CASSPQQGEGNTIYF
TRBV5-4,TRBD1,TRBJ2-4,.,TGTGCCAGCAGCCTACCTGACAGGGGTACCAAAAACATTCAGTACTTC,CASSLPDRGTKNIQYF
TRBV11-2,TRBD2,TRBJ2-7,once,TGTGCCAGCAGCTTTGAGCGGGGGGGCTACGAGCAGTACTTC,CASSFERGGYEQYF
TRBV15,.,TRBJ2-2,.,TGTGCCACCAGCAGAGGAGGGATACTCACCGGGGAGCTGTTTTTT,CATSRGGILTGELFF
TRBV27,.,TRBJ1-5,few,TGTGCCAGCAGTTCGAGTGTCGGGAACGTTCAGCCCCAGCATTTT,CASSSSVGNVQPQHF
TRBV9,TRBD2,TRBJ2-5,.,TGTGCCAGCAGCGTAGCCGGGACTAGCCCTCCGGAAGAGACCCAGTACTTC,CASSVAGTSPPEETQYF
TRBV27,.,TRBJ2-3,few,TGTGCCAGCAGTCTCCGCTGGACGGGGAAGGATACGCAGTATTTT,CASSLRWTGKDTQYF
TRBV12-5,.,TRBJ2-5,.,TGTGCTAGTGGCTTACAGGGCGCGGCGGCTGCATTGTACTTC,CASGLQGAAAALYF
TRBV2,TRBD1,TRBJ2-4,.,TGTGCCAGCAGTTTTACAGGGGGTAACATTCAGTACTTC,CASSFTGGNIQYF
TRBV5-1,.,TRBJ2-3,.,TGCGCCAGCAGCTCTTGGGCTAGCGGCACAGATACGCAGTATTTT,CASSSWASGTDTQYF
TRBV30,TRBD1,TRBJ1-3,.,TGTGCCTGGGGACAGGGAGGATGGATGGGAAACACCATATATTTT,CAWGQGGWMGNTIYF
TRBV5-4,.,TRBJ2-3,.,TGTGCCAGCAGCAGGTCCCCAGGTGGAGATACGCAGTATTTT,CASSRSPGGDTQYF
TRBV4-2,TRBD2,TRBJ2-3,.,TGTGCCAGCAGCCAAGACCCGGGGGGGCGTGATACGCAGTATTTT,CASSQDPGGRDTQYF